This TCR beta chain was observed in a study of T cell repertoires in cytomegalovirus infection. Whole-study results and caveats: Predominance within the ex vivo response was attributable to HLA-C-restricted CMV-specific TCR beta clonotypes.

A note on this clonotype: Antigen: not known.

Trimming removed 2 bases at V and 7 bases at J, with 15 bases between. This CDR3 has 14 residues. Germline loops: CDR1 SGHTA, CDR2 FQGNSA. In TCRdb, the reads were re-called with MiXCR into one record per CDR3 protein. Of approximately 250,000 distinct CDR3 sequences listed, approximately 9% are singletons. The sample consisted of PBMCs. The chain employs TRBV7-2 and TRBJ2-7, with D maybe TRBD1 (5 bases). The sequence was collected from a human donor in good health (CMV status not recorded). Some clones in this sample may be carry-over from other donors' samples. CDR3 region: CASSLSAGSKEQYF. For the CDR3, the DNA is TGTGCCAGCAGCTTATCCGCAGGGTCCAAGGAGCAGTACTTC.